What follows is one TCR beta chain and its context. Trimming cost V 3 bases and J 4 bases, with 12 bases left between them. The CDR3 has 14 residues. Germline CDR1 and CDR2: SGHDN and FVKESK. The entry originates in a study of T cell clones after liver transplantation. Study-wide background: In this trial, immunosuppression withdrawal was attempted within 2 years of liver transplant.

Generated by immunoSEQ multiplex PCR, the TCRdb table keeps only in-frame clones and is missing some. In the table there are roughly 100,000 clones, around four fifths of which are singletons. J is TRBJ2-5 and V is TRBV14; perhaps TRBD1 as D (6 bases). The receptor was isolated from a human patient who received a liver transplant. Some T cells may be transferred from the graft donor. This sample comprised CD4+ T cells from blood, obtained approximately 4 years after liver transplant. The CDR3: CASSQLGARETQYF. The CDR3 DNA is TGTGCCAGCAGCCAGCTGGGGGCCCGAGAGACCCAGTACTTC.